This T cell receptor beta chain was sequenced in a study of blood T cell repertoires in COVID-19. At the level of the study: Acute and convalescent COVID-19 specimens originated in the United States, Italy and Spain. Sample material is recorded as cDNA or gDNA derived from T cells, B-cell-depleted T cells, or PBMCs.

Original data processing: How many nucleated cells were present was estimated from reference gene primer amplification. TCRdb's copy holds only in-frame clones and misses some; the assay was immunoSEQ multiplex PCR. That table gives V, J and clone size, and the DNA gave D and trimming. The sample shows around 360,000 clones, 70% to 90% of them seen only once. Patients at the Seattle site were enrolled during active infection and followed longitudinally. In germline, CDR1 is SGHRS, CDR2 YFSETQ. The trim removed 4 bases at V and 2 bases at J, leaving 26 bases unmatched. This CDR3 region has 21 residues.

This clonotype originated in a woman in her thirties with COVID-19, enrolled during active disease. The sequenced sample consisted of peripheral blood. The chain combines TRBV5-1 with TRBJ2-7; 8 nucleotides line up with TRBD1. The CDR3 loop is CASSKGPTGDLSWVTPYEQYF. Here the CDR3 DNA reads TGCGCCAGCAGCAAAGGTCCGACAGGGGACTTGTCCTGGGTGACTCCCTACGAGCAGTACTTC.